Following are 15 T cell receptor beta chains from one sample sequenced in a study of blood T cell repertoires in COVID-19. Generated by immunoSEQ multiplex PCR, the TCRdb table keeps only in-frame clones and is missing some. The table records about 42,000 clones, approximately 86% of them present only once. The sequenced sample consisted of peripheral blood. Receptors originate from a man aged 50-60 years with active COVID-19.

This sequence joins TRBV27 and TRBJ2-6, with 8 bases fitting TRBD1. V was clipped by 0 bases and J by 2 bases; unmatched bases: 21. The CDR3 is 23 amino acids. Germline V lookup: CDR1 MNHEY, CDR2 SMNVEV (reference sequence). In DNA, the CDR3 is TGTGCCAGCAGTTTATCCTACTTCGGGTTTGACAGGGGCTTTTTCGCTGGGGCCAACGTCCTGACTTTC. Residues: CASSLSYFGFDRGFFAGANVLTF.

The rearrangement joins TRBV6-4 to TRBJ2-1, with 8 nucleotides matching TRBD2. CDR3 length: 15 residues. V shed 2 bases and J 6 bases; nucleotides not matched to a gene: 6. Germline assignment: CDR1 MRHNA and CDR2 SNTAGT. Written as DNA, the CDR3 is TGTGCCAGCAGTGACGGCGGGGGGCCTTCCAATGAGCAGTTCTTC. Its translation is CASSDGGGPSNEQFF.

This chain connects TRBV2 to TRBJ2-6; D is possibly TRBD2 (7 bases). The CDR3 totals 17 residues. The V end was cut by 3 bases, the J end by 2 bases, with 14 bases between. The germline V gene has CDR1 SNHLY and CDR2 FYNNEI. The CDR3 here is CASSEGGRNAGANVLTF. Written as DNA, the CDR3 is TGTGCCAGCAGTGAGGGGGGGCGGAACGCTGGGGCCAACGTCCTGACTTTC.

In its sample, this clone was seen once. The chain combines TRBV3-1 (or the pseudogene TRBV3-2) with TRBJ1-4; D is possibly TRBD1 (5 bases). The CDR3 is 14 amino acids. Trimming cost V 1 base and J 5 bases, with 8 bases left between them. Germline lookup yields CDR1 LGHDT and CDR2 YNNKEL (reference sequence). Here the CDR3 reads CASSQVKGNEKLFF. CDR3 DNA: TGTGCCAGCAGCCAAGTCAAGGGGAATGAAAAACTGTTTTTT.

The chain joins TRBV4-3 to TRBJ2-3, with 7 bases that match TRBD2. J lost 4 bases, V lost 0 bases, and 7 bases had no gene match. Germline CDR1 reads LGHNA; CDR2 reads YSLEER. The CDR3 length is 16 residues. The CDR3 DNA reads as TGCGCCAGCAGCCAAGATCCATGGGCGGGGGCAGATACGCAGTATTTT. Its protein is CASSQDPWAGADTQYF.

This chain joins TRBV2 and TRBJ2-5; D is uncertain. V lost 2 bases and J lost 3, with 7 bases in between. Germline values: CDR1 SNHLY, CDR2 FYNNEI. This CDR3 has 13 amino acids. CDR3 residues: CASSEWLKETQYF. CDR3 DNA: TGTGCCAGCAGTGAATGGCTGAAAGAGACCCAGTACTTC.

The chain couples TRBV7-8 to TRBJ1-6; possible D gene TRBD1, 6 bases. Trimming left V 4 bases short and J 6 bases short, with 16 bases between. Germline-derived CDR1 and CDR2 are SGHVS and FQNEAQ. The CDR3 runs 16 residues. CDR3 sequence reads: CASSSLRQVPNSPLHF. For the CDR3, the DNA is TGTGCCAGCAGCTCTCTAAGACAGGTCCCTAATTCACCCCTCCACTTT. Using reference TRBV7-8 and TRBJ1-6 for the parts outside the CDR3, the full variable domain is GAGVSQSPRYKVAKRGQDVALRCDPISGHVSLFWYQQALGQGPEFLTYFQNEAQLDKSGLPSDRFFAERPEGSVSTLKIQRTQQEDSAVYLCASSSLRQVPNSPLHFGNGTRLTVT.

The chain is built from TRBV3-1 (or the pseudogene TRBV3-2) and TRBJ2-1; possibly TRBD1 for D (5 bases). Trimming left V 4 bases short and J 1 base short, with 8 bases between. Germline CDR1 reads LGHDT; CDR2 reads YNNKEL (reference sequence). There are 14 residues in the CDR3. CDR3 sequence: CASSRQGSYNEQFF. CDR3 DNA: TGTGCCAGCAGCCGGCAGGGATCCTACAATGAGCAGTTCTTC.

The V gene is TRBV19, the J gene TRBJ2-2; 9 nucleotides agree with TRBD2. The V gene's germline CDR1 is LNHDA and CDR2 SQIVND (reference sequence). V trimming: 6 bases; J trimming: 1 base; junction bases outside the gene matches: 3. The CDR3 totals 15 residues. In DNA form, the CDR3 reads TGTGCCAGTAGCAGTAGCGGGGGGAACACCGGGGAGCTGTTTTTT. Its protein product is CASSSSGGNTGELFF.

The V call is TRBV4-1, the J call TRBJ2-3; TRBD1 agrees at 9 bases. The junction had 11 bases not matched to a gene; V was cut back by 4 bases and J by 6 bases. Germline V gene lookup returns CDR1 MGHRA and CDR2 YSYEKL. CDR3 length: 16 amino acids. The chain's CDR3 is CASSLSRGQGYDTQYF. CDR3 bases: TGCGCCAGCAGCCTAAGCCGGGGACAGGGATATGATACGCAGTATTTT.

The chain employs TRBV3-1 (or the pseudogene TRBV3-2) and TRBJ2-7; no firm D call. Germline V CDR1 and CDR2: LGHDT, YNNKEL (reference sequence). The ends were cut back, 4 bases at V and 6 bases at J, with 7 bases in the middle. This CDR3 comprises 11 residues. The CDR3 protein is CASSRALEQYF. The CDR3 DNA reads TGTGCCAGCAGCCGAGCACTCGAGCAGTACTTC.

The gene calls are TRBV5-8 and TRBJ1-3; no clear D gene. The CDR3 is made up of 14 amino acids. Looked up from germline, CDR1 is SGHTS and CDR2 is YDEGEE. The V end lost 2 bases, the J end lost 0 bases, and 6 bases lay between the germline ends. CDR3 nucleotide sequence: TGTGCCAGCAGCTTCTCCTTCTCTGGAAACACCATATATTTT. The encoded protein is CASSFSFSGNTIYF.

The genes are TRBV6-4 and TRBJ2-3, with 14 bases aligning to TRBD2. V trimming: 3 bases; J trimming: 0 bases; junction bases outside the gene matches: 2. Germline V gene sequence: CDR1 MRHNA, CDR2 SNTAGT. The CDR3 loop spans 17 amino acids. CDR3 DNA: TGTGCCAGCAGTGAAGGACTAGCGGGGGGAAGCACAGATACGCAGTATTTT. It yields the protein CASSEGLAGGSTDTQYF.

The chain uses TRBV5-6 and TRBJ2-1; the match to TRBD2 covers 9 bases. V dropped 4 bases and J dropped 10; count of bases not matched to a gene: 15. The CDR3 covers 16 residues. Germline CDR1 and CDR2: SGHDT and YYEEEE. CDR3 in amino acids: CASSRTLAGTQWEQFF. DNA of the CDR3: TGTGCCAGCAGCCGAACTCTAGCGGGAACACAATGGGAGCAGTTCTTC.

V usage is TRBV24-1 and J usage is TRBJ2-7; 10 bases map to TRBD1. The CDR3 runs to 16 residues. After removal of 5 bases from V and 2 bases from J, the junction contained 8 bases not matched to a gene. Germline lookup yields CDR1 KGHDR and CDR2 SFDVKD. The CDR3 coding sequence is TGTGCCACCAGTGCGCTCTCCGGACAGGGGGCCTACGAGCAGTACTTC. Encoded protein: CATSALSGQGAYEQYF.